Below are 6 T cell receptor beta chains sequenced from a single sample in a study of PD-L1 blockade in urothelial cancer. TCRdb's copy holds only in-frame clones and misses some; the assay was immunoSEQ multiplex PCR. The sample has about 38,000 clones; 65% to 85% are singletons. This sample comprised PBMCs, obtained around atezolizumab (anti-PD-L1) treatment. The receptor source for this set is a man in his sixties with urothelial cancer.

This chain links TRBV28 with TRBJ2-5; 9 bases are shared with TRBD1. After removal of 6 bases from V and 1 base from J, the junction contained 3 bases not matched to a gene. This CDR3 has 14 residues. The germline gives CDR1 MDHEN, CDR2 SYDVKM. CDR3 DNA sequence: TGTGCCAGCAGCGGACAGGGGCTCCAAGAGACCCAGTACTTC. Its protein product is CASSGQGLQETQYF.

The chain combines TRBV5-1 with TRBJ2-3, with D perhaps TRBD1 (5 bases). This CDR3 has 15 residues. With 0 bases removed from V and 2 bases from J, the gap between germline ends came to 10 bases. CDR1 is SGHRS, CDR2 YFSETQ, per germline. CDR3 loop: CASSLGQYPTDTQYF. Here the CDR3 DNA reads TGCGCCAGCAGCTTGGGACAGTACCCCACAGATACGCAGTATTTT.

V usage is TRBV7-2 and J usage is TRBJ2-1; TRBD2 matches 7 bases. The CDR3 extends over 16 amino acids. CDR1 and CDR2 (germline): SGHTA, FQGNSA. V lost 1 base and J lost 3; bases outside the gene matches: 6. The CDR3 DNA follows: TGTGCCAGCAGCTTAGTGGGCGGGAGAGGCTACAATGAGCAGTTCTTC. Its protein is CASSLVGGRGYNEQFF. Filled out from reference TRBV7-2 and TRBJ2-1, the complete variable domain reads GAGVSQSPSNKVTEKGKDVELRCDPISGHTALYWYRQSLGQGLEFLIYFQGNSAPDKSGLPSDRFSAERTGGSVSTLTIQRTQQEDSAVYLCASSLVGGRGYNEQFFGPGTRLTVL.

This chain joins TRBV6-1 and TRBJ2-7, with 8 bases fitting TRBD1. The CDR3 covers 14 residues. Trimming cost V 0 bases and J 11 bases; bases outside gene matches: 9. Germline V lookup: CDR1 MNHNS, CDR2 SASEGT. Here the CDR3 DNA reads TGTGCCAGCAGTGAAGCCCTACAGGGGGAAAGGGAGTACTTC. Translating it yields CASSEALQGEREYF.

This clone was seen a single time. The chain joins TRBV28 to TRBJ2-5; D perhaps matches TRBD1 (6 bases). The CDR3 has 13 amino acids. Germline-derived CDR1 and CDR2 are MDHEN and SYDVKM. V lost 6 bases to trimming and J lost 7 bases, with 15 bases between them. This CDR3 reads CASRKTGDGTQYF. In nucleotides, the CDR3 is TGTGCCAGCAGAAAGACAGGAGATGGGACCCAGTACTTC.

The chain links TRBV5-1 to TRBJ2-2; 7 positions agree with TRBD1. The germline CDR1 and CDR2 sequences are SGHRS and YFSETQ. This CDR3 has 17 residues. With 4 bases clipped from V and 2 bases from J, the junction kept 11 bases outside the gene matches. The CDR3 region is CASSPLVGTANTGELFF. The CDR3 nucleotides are TGCGCCAGCAGCCCCTTAGTGGGGACAGCTAACACCGGGGAGCTGTTTTTT.